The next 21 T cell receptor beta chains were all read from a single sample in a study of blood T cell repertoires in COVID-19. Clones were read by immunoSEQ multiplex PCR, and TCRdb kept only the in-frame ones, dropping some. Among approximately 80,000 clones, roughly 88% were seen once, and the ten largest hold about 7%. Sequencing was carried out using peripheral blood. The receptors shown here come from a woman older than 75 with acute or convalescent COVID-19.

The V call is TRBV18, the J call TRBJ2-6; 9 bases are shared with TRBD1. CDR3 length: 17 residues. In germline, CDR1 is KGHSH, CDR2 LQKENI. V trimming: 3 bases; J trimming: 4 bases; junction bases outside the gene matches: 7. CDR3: CASSPMTGGNGANVLTF. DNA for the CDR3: TGTGCCAGCTCACCGATGACAGGGGGGAACGGGGCCAACGTCCTGACTTTC.

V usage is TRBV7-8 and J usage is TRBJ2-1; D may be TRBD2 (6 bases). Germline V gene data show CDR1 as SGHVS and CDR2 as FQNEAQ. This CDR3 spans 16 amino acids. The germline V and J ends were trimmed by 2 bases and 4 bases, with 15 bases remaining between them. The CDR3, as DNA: TGTGCCAGCAGCTTACTCTCGCGACTAGGTTACAATGAGCAGTTCTTC. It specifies CASSLLSRLGYNEQFF. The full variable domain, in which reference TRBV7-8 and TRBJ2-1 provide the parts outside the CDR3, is GAGVSQSPRYKVAKRGQDVALRCDPISGHVSLFWYQQALGQGPEFLTYFQNEAQLDKSGLPSDRFFAERPEGSVSTLKIQRTQQEDSAVYLCASSLLSRLGYNEQFFGPGTRLTVL.

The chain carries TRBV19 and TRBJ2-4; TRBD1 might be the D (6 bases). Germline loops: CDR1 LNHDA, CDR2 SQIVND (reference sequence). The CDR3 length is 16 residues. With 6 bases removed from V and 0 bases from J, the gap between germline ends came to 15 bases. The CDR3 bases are TGTGCCAGTAGCGACCCCGGACAGCTAGCCAAAAACATTCAGTACTTC. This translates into CASSDPGQLAKNIQYF.

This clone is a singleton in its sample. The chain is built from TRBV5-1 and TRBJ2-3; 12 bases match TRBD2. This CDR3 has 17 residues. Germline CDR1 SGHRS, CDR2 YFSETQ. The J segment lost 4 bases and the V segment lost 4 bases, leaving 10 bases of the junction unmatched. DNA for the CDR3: TGCGCCAGCAGCCCGTACCTGCTAGCGGGGGGGGCAGATACGCAGTATTTT. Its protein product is CASSPYLLAGGADTQYF.

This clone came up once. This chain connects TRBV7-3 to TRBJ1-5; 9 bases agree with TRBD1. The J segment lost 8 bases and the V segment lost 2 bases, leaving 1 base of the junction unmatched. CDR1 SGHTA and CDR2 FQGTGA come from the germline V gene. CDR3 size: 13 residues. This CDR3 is CASSLRTGEPQHF. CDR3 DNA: TGTGCCAGCAGCTTACGGACAGGGGAGCCCCAGCATTTT.

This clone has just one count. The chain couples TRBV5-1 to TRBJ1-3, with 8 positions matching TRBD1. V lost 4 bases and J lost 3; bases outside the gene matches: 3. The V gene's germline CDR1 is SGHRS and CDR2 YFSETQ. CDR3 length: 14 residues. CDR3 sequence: CASSPGTGGNTIYF. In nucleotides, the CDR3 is TGCGCCAGCAGCCCCGGGACAGGTGGAAACACCATATATTTT.

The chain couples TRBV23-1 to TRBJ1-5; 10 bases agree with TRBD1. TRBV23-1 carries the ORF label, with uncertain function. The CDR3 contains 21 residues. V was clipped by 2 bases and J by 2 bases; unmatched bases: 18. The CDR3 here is CASSQRGWDRGCRVGNQPQHF. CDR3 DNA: TGCGCCAGCAGTCAAAGGGGATGGGACAGGGGATGTCGGGTCGGCAATCAGCCCCAGCATTTT.

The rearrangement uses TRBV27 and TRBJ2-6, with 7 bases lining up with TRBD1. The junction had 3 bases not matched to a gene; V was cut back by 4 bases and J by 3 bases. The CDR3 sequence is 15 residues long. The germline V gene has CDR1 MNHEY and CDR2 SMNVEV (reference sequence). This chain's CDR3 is CASSYTGVGANVLTF. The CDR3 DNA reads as TGTGCCAGCAGTTATACAGGGGTTGGGGCCAACGTCCTGACTTTC. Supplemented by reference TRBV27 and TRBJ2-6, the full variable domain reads EAQVTQNPRYLITVTGKKLTVTCSQNMNHEYMSWYRQDPGLGLRQIYYSMNVEVTDKGDVPEGYKVSRKEKRNFPLILESPSPNQTSLYFCASSYTGVGANVLTFGAGSRLTVL.

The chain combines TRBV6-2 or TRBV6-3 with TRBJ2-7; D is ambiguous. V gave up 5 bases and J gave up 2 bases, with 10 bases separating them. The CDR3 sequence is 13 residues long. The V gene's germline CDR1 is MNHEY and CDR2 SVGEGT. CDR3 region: CASSKYTTYEQYF. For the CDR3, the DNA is TGTGCCAGCAGTAAATACACTACCTACGAGCAGTACTTC.

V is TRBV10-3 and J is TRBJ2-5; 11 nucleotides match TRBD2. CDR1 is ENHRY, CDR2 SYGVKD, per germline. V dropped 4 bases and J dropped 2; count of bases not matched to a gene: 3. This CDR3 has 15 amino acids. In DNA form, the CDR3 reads TGTGCCATCAGTGCCCTAGCGGGGGGTCAAGAGACCCAGTACTTC. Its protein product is CAISALAGGQETQYF.

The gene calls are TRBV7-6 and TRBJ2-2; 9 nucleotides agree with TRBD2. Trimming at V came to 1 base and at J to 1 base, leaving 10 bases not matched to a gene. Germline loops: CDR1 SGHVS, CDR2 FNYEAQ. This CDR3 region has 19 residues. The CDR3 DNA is TGTGCCAGCAGCTTAGATGTGCCTAGCGGGACACTGAACACCGGGGAGCTGTTTTTT. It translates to CASSLDVPSGTLNTGELFF.

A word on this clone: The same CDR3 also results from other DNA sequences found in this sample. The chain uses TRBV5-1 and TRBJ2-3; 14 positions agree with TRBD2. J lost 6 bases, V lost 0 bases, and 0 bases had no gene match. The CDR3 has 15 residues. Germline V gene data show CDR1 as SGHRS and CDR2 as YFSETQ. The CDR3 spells CASSLGTSGRDTQYF. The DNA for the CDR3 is TGCGCCAGCAGCTTGGGGACTAGCGGGAGGGATACGCAGTATTTT. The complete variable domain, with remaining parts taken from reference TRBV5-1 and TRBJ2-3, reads KAGVTQTPRYLIKTRGQQVTLSCSPISGHRSVSWYQQTPGQGLQFLFEYFSETQRNKGNFPGRFSGRQFSNSRSEMNVSTLELGDSALYLCASSLGTSGRDTQYFGPGTRLTVL.

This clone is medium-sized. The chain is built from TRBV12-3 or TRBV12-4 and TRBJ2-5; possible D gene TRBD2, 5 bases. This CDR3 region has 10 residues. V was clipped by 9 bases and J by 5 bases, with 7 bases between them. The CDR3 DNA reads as TGTGCCAGACCGGGGGAGACCCAGTACTTC. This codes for CARPGETQYF.

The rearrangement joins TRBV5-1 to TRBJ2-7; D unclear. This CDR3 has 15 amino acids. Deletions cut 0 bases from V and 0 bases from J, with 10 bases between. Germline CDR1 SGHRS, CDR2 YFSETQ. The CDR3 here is CASSLAPRISYEQYF. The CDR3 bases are TGCGCCAGCAGCTTGGCACCCAGGATCTCCTACGAGCAGTACTTC.

The CDR3 reads CASKEGSGETQYF. Written as DNA, the CDR3 is TGTGCCAGCAAGGAGGGAAGCGGCGAGACCCAGTACTTC. The chain carries TRBV2 and TRBJ2-5; D might be TRBD2 (6 bases). Germline lookup yields CDR1 SNHLY and CDR2 FYNNEI. V was pared by 7 bases and J by 5 bases, with 14 bases between. This CDR3 is built from 13 residues.

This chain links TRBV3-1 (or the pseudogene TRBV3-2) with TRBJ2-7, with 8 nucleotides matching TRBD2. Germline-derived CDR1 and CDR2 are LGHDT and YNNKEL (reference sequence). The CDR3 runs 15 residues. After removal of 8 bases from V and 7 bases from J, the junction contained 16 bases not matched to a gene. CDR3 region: CASSSPGRAAREQYF. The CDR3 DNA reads TGTGCCAGCTCATCCCCCGGGAGGGCGGCGAGGGAGCAGTACTTC.

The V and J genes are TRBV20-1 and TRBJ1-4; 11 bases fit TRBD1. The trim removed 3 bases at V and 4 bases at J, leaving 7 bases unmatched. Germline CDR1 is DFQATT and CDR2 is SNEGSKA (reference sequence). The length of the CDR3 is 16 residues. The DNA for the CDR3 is TGCAGTGCTAGTAGGAGGACAGGGGGCCGTAATGAAAAACTGTTTTTT. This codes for CSASRRTGGRNEKLFF.

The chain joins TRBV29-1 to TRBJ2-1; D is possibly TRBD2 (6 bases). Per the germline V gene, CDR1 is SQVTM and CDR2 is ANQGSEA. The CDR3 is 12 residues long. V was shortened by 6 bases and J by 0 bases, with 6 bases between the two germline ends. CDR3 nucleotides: TGCAGCGTCGGGAGCTCCTACAATGAGCAGTTCTTC. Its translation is CSVGSSYNEQFF.

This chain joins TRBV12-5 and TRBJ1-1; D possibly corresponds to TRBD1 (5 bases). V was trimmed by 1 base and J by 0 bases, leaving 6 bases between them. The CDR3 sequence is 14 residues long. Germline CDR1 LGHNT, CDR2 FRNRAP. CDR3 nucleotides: TGTGCTAGTGGTTTGGGACAGATGAACACTGAAGCTTTCTTT. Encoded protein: CASGLGQMNTEAFF.

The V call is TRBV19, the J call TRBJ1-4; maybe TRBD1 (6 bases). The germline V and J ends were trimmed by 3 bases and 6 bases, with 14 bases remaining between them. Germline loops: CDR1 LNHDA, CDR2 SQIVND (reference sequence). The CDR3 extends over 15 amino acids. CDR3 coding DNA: TGTGCCAGTAGTATCAGGACAGTTGGGGATGAAAAACTGTTTTTT. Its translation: CASSIRTVGDEKLFF.

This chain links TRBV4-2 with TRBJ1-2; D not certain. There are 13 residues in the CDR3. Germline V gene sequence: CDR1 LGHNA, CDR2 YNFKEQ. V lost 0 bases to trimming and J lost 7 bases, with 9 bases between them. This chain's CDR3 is CASSQDQVSGYTF. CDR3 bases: TGTGCCAGCAGCCAAGATCAGGTATCTGGCTACACCTTC.